This T cell receptor beta chain was captured in a study of beta chain features in type 1 diabetes. At the level of the study: Healthy donors resembled patients in age, gender and cell yields. Study-wide results and limits: Type 1 diabetes patients had moderately but significantly shorter TCRB CDR3s in all four CD4+ subsets. Over-representation of high TCR-expressing cells was a possible consequence of cDNA sequencing.

Expressed TCRB transcripts were sequenced because the isolated RNA had all been reverse transcribed beforehand. The data were produced by immunoSEQ multiplex PCR, yet TCRdb's version contains in-frame clones alone and is incomplete. The sample contains under 25,000 clones, about three fifths of which appear only once. As to this clone: Its antigen is as yet unknown.

Every participating donor gave one draw, a heparinised blood sample averaging around 100 mL. V trimming: 6 bases; J trimming: 5 bases; junction bases outside the gene matches: 7. CDR1 and CDR2 from the germline V gene are WNHNN and SYGVQD (reference sequence). The CDR3 runs to 14 residues. The rearrangement uses TRBV10-1 and TRBJ2-1, with 7 bases matching TRBD1. Sequencing was performed on stem cell memory CD4+ T cells from blood. This receptor was obtained from a man aged 18 to 29 with type 1 diabetes. CDR3 region: CASRKDRNNNEQFF. CDR3 sequence (DNA): TGCGCCAGCAGGAAGGACAGGAACAACAATGAGCAGTTCTTC.